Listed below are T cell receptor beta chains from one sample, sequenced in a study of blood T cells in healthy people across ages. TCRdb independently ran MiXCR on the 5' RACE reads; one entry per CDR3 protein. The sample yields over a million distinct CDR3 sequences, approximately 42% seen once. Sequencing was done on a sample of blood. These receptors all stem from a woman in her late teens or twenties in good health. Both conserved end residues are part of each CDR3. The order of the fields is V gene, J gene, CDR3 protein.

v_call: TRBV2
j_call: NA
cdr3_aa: CTSSDTGQETYEQYF

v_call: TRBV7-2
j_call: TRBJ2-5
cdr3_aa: CASSFVTGVLETQYF

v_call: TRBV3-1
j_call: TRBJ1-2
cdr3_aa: CASSQGSTEPYGYTF

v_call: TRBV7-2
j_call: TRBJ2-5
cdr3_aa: CASSRRLRTGQHNEQYF

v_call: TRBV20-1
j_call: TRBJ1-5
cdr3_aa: CSARMGVGSNQPQHF

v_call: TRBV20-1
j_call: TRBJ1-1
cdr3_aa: CSAIGTGKTNTEAFF

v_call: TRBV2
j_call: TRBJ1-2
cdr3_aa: CASSASGWSGYTF

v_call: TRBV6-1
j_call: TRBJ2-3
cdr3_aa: CASSERGGLDTQYF

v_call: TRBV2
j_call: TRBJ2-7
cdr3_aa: CASTPGQGVSYEQYF

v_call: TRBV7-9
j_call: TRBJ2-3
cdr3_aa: CASSFPGASTDTQYF

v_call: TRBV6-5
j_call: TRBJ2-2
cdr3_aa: CASSHRDRGNTGELFF

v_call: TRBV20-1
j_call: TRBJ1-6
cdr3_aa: CSARVTHRQSSYNSPLHF

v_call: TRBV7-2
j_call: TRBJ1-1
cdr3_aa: CASSSHGGGGWGAFF

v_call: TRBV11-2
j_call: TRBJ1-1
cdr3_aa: CASSLGERATEAFF

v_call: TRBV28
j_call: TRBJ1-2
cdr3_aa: CASTPPWRGQGAPNYGYTF

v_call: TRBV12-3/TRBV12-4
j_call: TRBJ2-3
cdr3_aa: CASSGTGVGDTQYF

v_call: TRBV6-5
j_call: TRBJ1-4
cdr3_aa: CASSATRNEKLFF

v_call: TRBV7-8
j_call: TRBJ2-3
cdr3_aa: CASSLVTGKDTQYF

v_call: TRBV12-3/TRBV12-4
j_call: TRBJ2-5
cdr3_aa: CASSSGPRGQSETQYF

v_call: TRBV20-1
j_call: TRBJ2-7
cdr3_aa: CSARTAGASEQYF

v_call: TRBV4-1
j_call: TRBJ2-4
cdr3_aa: CASSQDQGGGGFEQYF

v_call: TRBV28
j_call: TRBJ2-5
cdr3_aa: CASSEPGTGYGETQYF

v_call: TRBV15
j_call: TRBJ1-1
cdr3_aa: CATAWAPHDTEAFF

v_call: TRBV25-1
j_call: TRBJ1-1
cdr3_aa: CASSGGGTEAFF

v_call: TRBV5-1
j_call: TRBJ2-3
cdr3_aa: CASSNGPAGDTQYF